This section outlines one T cell receptor beta chain sequence together with its context. Its antigen is undetermined. The sample is drawn from a study of CD8 T cells in Susac syndrome. On the study more broadly: At the time their blood was drawn, patients with Susac syndrome were either therapy-naive, on corticosteroids (with some of them also receiving intravenous immunoglobulin), or on intravenous immunoglobulin alone.

Points from the study as a whole: Susac CD8+ clonal expansion peaked in TEMRA cells and active patients.

V was clipped by 5 bases and J by 4 bases, with 9 bases between them. The length of the CDR3 is 12 residues. CDR1 and CDR2 from the germline V gene are MGHDK and SYGVNS. Random hexamers served to reverse transcribe roughly 0.45 to 1 ug RNA. By means of immunoSEQ multiplex PCR, TCR beta CDR3 spanning 54 Vbeta and 13 Jbeta underwent amplification. TCRdb itself ran the immunoSEQ multiplex PCR reads through MiXCR, one entry per CDR3 protein. The sample gives fewer than 90,000 distinct CDR3 sequences, approximately 94% of which show up once; about 0.41% is in the top ten. Sequencing used CD8+ T cells from PBMCs. V is TRBV25-1 and J is TRBJ2-7; D uncertain. The sequence derives from a human donor with Susac syndrome. The CDR3 nucleotides are TGTGCCAGCAGTTTCGGGTTTTACGAGCAGTACTTC. This translates into CASSFGFYEQYF.